This T cell receptor (beta chain) was obtained from a study of T cells after yellow fever vaccination. On this clonotype itself: The antigen remains unidentified.

Broader study findings: Contaminating bulk clonotypes could be abundant in FACS-sorted repertoires. Post-booster samples contained most primary-vaccination clones (approximately 96% CD4, about 85% CD8).

MiXCR, applied by TCRdb to the 5' RACE reads, yields one record per CDR3 protein. The repertoire holds some 550,000 distinct CDR3 sequences, with 15% to 20% as singletons. Germline V gene data show CDR1 as MDHEN and CDR2 as SYDVKM. V lost 10 bases to trimming and J lost 5 bases, with 14 bases between them. CDR3 size: 12 residues. Here the sequenced sample was PBMCs, taken 15 days after the yellow fever booster vaccination. The rearrangement uses TRBV28 and TRBJ2-5, with a possible D match to TRBD2 (6 bases). The sequence was obtained from a man aged 25-45 years who received the YFV17D yellow fever vaccine. The CDR3 DNA reads as TGTGCCACCGCGGGACTTCGCGAGACCCAGTACTTC. The encoded protein is CATAGLRETQYF.